What follows are 18 T cell receptor beta chains derived from one specimen sequenced in a study of blood T cell repertoires in COVID-19. The assay was immunoSEQ multiplex PCR, and TCRdb's table has in-frame clones only and misses some. The sample includes approximately 170,000 clones, roughly 85% of them seen just once. Input material: PBMCs or T cells enriched from blood (not recorded which). Source of these receptors: a woman aged 70-85 years in a cohort exposed to, infected with or recovered from COVID-19 (not recorded which).

This chain links TRBV4-1 with TRBJ1-2; TRBD1 agrees at 7 bases. The CDR3 is 16 amino acids. J gave up 1 base and V 4 bases, and 9 bases lay outside the gene matches. Germline V gene data show CDR1 as MGHRA and CDR2 as YSYEKL. CDR3 residues: CASSPNTGADNYGYTF. The CDR3 region has the DNA TGCGCCAGCAGCCCGAATACAGGGGCTGATAACTATGGCTACACCTTC.

CDR3 amino acids: CASSFWGSNTEAFF. In DNA form, the CDR3 reads TGTGCCAGCAGCTTTTGGGGCAGTAACACTGAAGCTTTCTTT. This rearrangement joins TRBV7-2 to TRBJ1-1; TRBD1 might be the D (5 bases). The CDR3 has 14 residues. The V gene's germline CDR1 is SGHTA and CDR2 FQGNSA. The germline V and J ends were trimmed by 3 bases and 2 bases, with 10 bases remaining between them.

This chain connects TRBV4-2 to TRBJ2-7; TRBD2 aligns across 11 bases. Germline V CDR1 and CDR2: LGHNA, YNFKEQ. This CDR3 is 15 amino acids long. With V trimmed by 4 bases and J by 1 base, 3 bases remained unmatched. The CDR3 spells CASSRGTSGSYEQYF. DNA for the CDR3: TGTGCCAGCAGCCGCGGGACTAGCGGTTCCTACGAGCAGTACTTC.

The chain carries TRBV28 and TRBJ1-5; D gene ambiguous. The CDR3 extends over 14 amino acids. V dropped 5 bases and J dropped 7 bases, with 15 bases sitting between them. In germline, CDR1 is MDHEN, CDR2 SYDVKM. CDR3 nucleotides: TGTGCCAGCAGTATAGTTGGGGAGACACAGCCCCAGCATTTT. It translates to CASSIVGETQPQHF.

V and J are TRBV7-8 and TRBJ1-2; TRBD1 agrees at 7 bases. The CDR3 has 13 amino acids. V was clipped by 3 bases and J by 8 bases; unmatched bases: 6. CDR1 and CDR2 (germline): SGHVS, FQNEAQ. The CDR3 reads CASSFPQGGGYTF. The CDR3 nucleotides read TGTGCCAGCAGCTTCCCTCAGGGGGGCGGCTACACCTTC.

This chain uses TRBV4-1 with TRBJ2-1; 7 bases are a match to TRBD1. Germline V CDR1 and CDR2: MGHRA, YSYEKL. The CDR3 has 16 residues. Unmatched junction bases numbered 2, after V lost 0 bases and J lost 0 bases. CDR3 in amino acids: CASSQEKGASYNEQFF. The CDR3 DNA follows: TGCGCCAGCAGCCAAGAAAAGGGGGCCTCCTACAATGAGCAGTTCTTC.

The genes are TRBV19 and TRBJ1-1, with no clear D. V was cut by 4 bases and J by 6 bases, with 9 bases left in between. This CDR3 is 12 amino acids long. Germline CDR1 is LNHDA and CDR2 is SQIVND (reference sequence). CDR3 nucleotides: TGTGCCAGTAGTAAACACAGTGCTGAAGCTTTCTTT. It encodes CASSKHSAEAFF.

The V call is TRBV7-2, the J call TRBJ2-5; the match to TRBD1 covers 10 bases. Per germline, CDR1 SGHTA and CDR2 FQGNSA. The CDR3 is 15 residues long. The V segment lost 3 bases and the J segment 5 bases; nucleotides outside the gene matches: 6. CDR3 DNA sequence: TGTGCCAGCAGCTTTAGACAGGGGGCAAGGGAGACCCAGTACTTC. This codes for CASSFRQGARETQYF.

With respect to this clone: At one boundary the junction diverges from the germline segment, which might be a read error. The V gene is TRBV7-2, the J gene TRBJ1-3; possible D gene TRBD1, 6 bases. The germline V gene encodes CDR1 SGHTA and CDR2 FQGNSA. This CDR3 region has 15 residues. CDR3 residues: CASSQQGTSGNTIYF. For the CDR3, the DNA is TGTGCCAGCAGCCAACAGGGTACCTCTGGAAATACCATATATTTT.

V and J are TRBV24-1 and TRBJ2-3; 10 bases line up with TRBD1. The CDR3 consists of 13 residues. Looked up from germline, CDR1 is KGHDR and CDR2 is SFDVKD. After removal of 9 bases from V and 7 bases from J, the junction contained 6 bases not matched to a gene. CDR3 region: CATQGQGLNTQYF. CDR3 DNA: TGTGCCACCCAGGGACAGGGGTTAAATACGCAGTATTTT.

This chain connects TRBV5-4 to TRBJ2-1, with TRBD2 matching 10 bases. The length of the CDR3 is 16 residues. J was trimmed by 3 bases and V by 0 bases; bases with no gene match: 3. Germline V gene lookup returns CDR1 SGHNT and CDR2 YYREEE (reference sequence). CDR3 amino acids: CASSLVPSGSYNEQFF. The DNA of the CDR3 is TGTGCCAGCAGCTTGGTTCCTAGCGGGAGCTACAATGAGCAGTTCTTC.

This clone has only a few counts. The chain joins TRBV7-8 to TRBJ1-5; D ambiguous. Germline values: CDR1 SGHVS, CDR2 FQNEAQ. This CDR3 has 16 residues. Trimming took off 1 base at V and 1 base at J, with 11 bases between the two ends. CDR3 sequence: CASSLESRSSNQPQHF. Here the CDR3 DNA reads TGTGCCAGCAGCTTAGAGTCCAGGTCGAGCAATCAGCCCCAGCATTTT.

The chain carries TRBV5-4 and TRBJ2-7, with 10 positions matching TRBD1. The CDR3 length is 15 residues. Germline lookup yields CDR1 SGHNT and CDR2 YYREEE (reference sequence). V trimming: 4 bases; J trimming: 1 base; junction bases outside the gene matches: 5. The CDR3 region has the DNA TGTGCCAGCAGCCGAGACAGGGGGCTTTCCTACGAGCAGTACTTC. Translating gives CASSRDRGLSYEQYF.

The chain recombines TRBV5-4 with TRBJ1-1, with a possible D match to TRBD1 (5 bases). The CDR3 has 16 amino acids. Trimming shortened V by 4 bases and J by 4 bases, and 20 bases separated the two germline ends. The germline V gene has CDR1 SGHNT and CDR2 YYREEE (reference sequence). The CDR3 nucleotides are TGTGCCAGCAGCCGTCGTCCGGGGCGGGGGGTCACTGAAGCTTTCTTT. Its protein is CASSRRPGRGVTEAFF.

The chain carries TRBV7-2 and TRBJ1-4; D call uncertain. The CDR3 has 15 residues. Germline V gene sequence: CDR1 SGHTA, CDR2 FQGNSA. The germline V and J ends were trimmed by 4 bases and 6 bases, with 15 bases remaining between them. The CDR3 nucleotides read TGTGCCAGCAGCTCCCTCCCGGGAGGTTATGAAAAACTGTTTTTT. Translating it yields CASSSLPGGYEKLFF.

This rearrangement joins TRBV9 to TRBJ2-3, with a possible D match to TRBD2 (6 bases). CDR3 length equals 15 residues. The ends were cut back, 1 base at V and 4 bases at J, with 13 bases in the middle. Germline CDR1 and CDR2: SGDLS and YYNGEE. The CDR3 is CASSVLPGEADTQYF. CDR3 bases: TGTGCCAGCAGCGTATTACCGGGAGAGGCAGATACGCAGTATTTT.

The rearrangement joins TRBV4-1 to TRBJ2-2, with D possibly matching TRBD2 (6 bases). Germline CDR1 and CDR2: MGHRA and YSYEKL. The CDR3 is made up of 19 amino acids. With 4 bases removed from V and 5 bases from J, the gap between germline ends came to 26 bases. The CDR3 sequence is CASSRLPGLPTTGTGELFF. The DNA of the CDR3 is TGCGCCAGCAGCCGTTTACCGGGACTCCCTACGACCGGGACCGGGGAGCTGTTTTTT.

About this clone itself: One junction end does not reproduce the germline sequence, and a read error may be involved. The chain joins TRBV20-1 to TRBJ2-7; D may be TRBD2 (6 bases). The CDR3 totals 13 residues. Germline assignment: CDR1 DFQATT and CDR2 SNEGSKA (reference sequence). CDR3 DNA: TGCAGTGCTAGTGGGGACTCCACTAGAAGAGCCGGATTC. Its translation: CSASGDSTRRAGF.